One sample yielded the 5 T cell receptor beta chains listed below, sequenced in a study of cytomegalovirus exposure and HLA in healthy donors. The PCR contained 60 Vbeta and 13 Jbeta primers. The table came from immunoSEQ multiplex PCR; TCRdb's copy has only in-frame clones and leaves some out. Among fewer than 85,000 clones listed, more than 65% were seen once. Sequencing was carried out using PBMCs. These receptors were collected from a woman in her forties in good health and CMV-seropositive.

V gene TRBV19 combines with J gene TRBJ1-6; maybe TRBD1 (5 bases). V shed 9 bases and J shed 10 bases, with 19 bases lying between them. Germline V gene lookup returns CDR1 LNHDA and CDR2 SQIVND (reference sequence). This CDR3 spans 14 amino acids. The CDR3 nucleotides are TGTGCCAGCGAGGCCAGGGCGGGACGATCACCCCTCCACTTT. It translates to CASEARAGRSPLHF.

CDR3: CASSPRPGGTEAFF. The CDR3 nucleotides read TGTGCCAGCAGCCCCAGGCCGGGGGGCACTGAAGCTTTCTTT. The chain is built from TRBV21-1 and TRBJ1-1. TRBV21-1 is a known pseudogene. The CDR3 loop spans 14 amino acids.

This clone has a single count. This chain joins TRBV15 and TRBJ2-3, with 8 nucleotides matching TRBD2. Trimming at V came to 0 bases and at J to 5 bases, leaving 7 bases not matched to a gene. The length of the CDR3 is 16 residues. Per germline, CDR1 LNHNV and CDR2 YYDKDF (reference sequence). The CDR3 region is CATSRDHERELDTQYF. CDR3 DNA: TGTGCCACCAGCAGAGATCATGAGCGGGAGTTAGATACGCAGTATTTT.

CDR3 in amino acids: CASSVGPSPSHSEPTF. In DNA form, the CDR3 reads TGTGCCAGCAGCGTAGGACCGTCCCCTAGCCACTCGGAACCCACCTTC. The chain combines TRBV9 with TRBJ1-2, with D unclear. The germline V gene has CDR1 SGDLS and CDR2 YYNGEE. The CDR3 is 16 residues long. With 0 bases removed from V and 13 bases from J, the gap between germline ends came to 25 bases.

V is TRBV29-1 and J is TRBJ2-3; 9 nucleotides align to TRBD1. Trimming took 5 bases from V and 10 from J; bases not matched to a gene: 13. This CDR3 comprises 14 residues. Germline V lookup: CDR1 SQVTM, CDR2 ANQGSEA. CDR3 DNA: TGCAGCGTTAAAGTACAGGGGGCGGGTCACCCGCAGTATTTT. Amino acid sequence: CSVKVQGAGHPQYF.